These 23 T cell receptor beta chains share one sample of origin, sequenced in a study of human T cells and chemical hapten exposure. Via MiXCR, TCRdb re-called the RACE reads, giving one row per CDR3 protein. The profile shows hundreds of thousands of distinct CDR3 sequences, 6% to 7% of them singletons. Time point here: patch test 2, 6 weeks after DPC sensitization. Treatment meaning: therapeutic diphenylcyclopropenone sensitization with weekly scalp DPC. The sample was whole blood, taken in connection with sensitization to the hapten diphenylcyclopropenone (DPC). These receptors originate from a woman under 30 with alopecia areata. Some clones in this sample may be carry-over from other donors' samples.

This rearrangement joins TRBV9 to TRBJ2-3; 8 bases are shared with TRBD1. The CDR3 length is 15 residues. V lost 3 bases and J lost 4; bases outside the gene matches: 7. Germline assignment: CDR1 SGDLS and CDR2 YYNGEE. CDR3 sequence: CASSGHQGAADTQYF. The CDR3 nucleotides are TGTGCCAGCAGCGGACATCAGGGGGCTGCAGATACGCAGTATTTT.

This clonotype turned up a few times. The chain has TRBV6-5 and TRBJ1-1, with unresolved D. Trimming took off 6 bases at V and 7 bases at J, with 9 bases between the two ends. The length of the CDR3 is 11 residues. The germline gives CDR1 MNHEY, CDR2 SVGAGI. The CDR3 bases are TGTGCCAGCAGCCGAAAGGATGAAGCTTTCTTT. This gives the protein CASSRKDEAFF.

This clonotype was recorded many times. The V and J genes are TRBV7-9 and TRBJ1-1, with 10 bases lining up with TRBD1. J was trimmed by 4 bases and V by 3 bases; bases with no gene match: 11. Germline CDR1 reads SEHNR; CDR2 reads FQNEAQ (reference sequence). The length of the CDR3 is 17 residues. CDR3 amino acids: CASSFGPGTGVTTEAFF. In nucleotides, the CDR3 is TGTGCCAGCAGCTTTGGTCCCGGGACAGGGGTAACCACTGAAGCTTTCTTT.

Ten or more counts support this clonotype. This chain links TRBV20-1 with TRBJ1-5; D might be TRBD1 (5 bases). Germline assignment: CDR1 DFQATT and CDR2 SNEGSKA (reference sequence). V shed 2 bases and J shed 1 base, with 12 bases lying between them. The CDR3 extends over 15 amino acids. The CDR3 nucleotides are TGCAGTGCTAGAAGGCAGGGAAGGAGCAATCAGCCCCAGCATTTT. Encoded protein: CSARRQGRSNQPQHF.

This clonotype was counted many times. CDR3 sequence: CASSWGQTNTEAFF. CDR3 in DNA: TGTGCCAGCAGTTGGGGACAGACGAACACTGAAGCTTTCTTT. The chain carries TRBV12-3 or TRBV12-4 and TRBJ1-1; TRBD1 agrees at 7 bases. The junction had 3 bases not matched to a gene; V was cut back by 4 bases and J by 1 base. The CDR3 is 14 residues long.

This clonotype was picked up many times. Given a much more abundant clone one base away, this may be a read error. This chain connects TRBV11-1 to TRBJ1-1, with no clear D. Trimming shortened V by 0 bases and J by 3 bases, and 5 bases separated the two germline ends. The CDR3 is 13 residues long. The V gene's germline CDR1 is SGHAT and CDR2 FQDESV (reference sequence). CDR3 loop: CASSLAEDTEAFF. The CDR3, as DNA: TGTGCCAGCAGCTTAGCGGAGGACACTGAAGCTTTCTTT. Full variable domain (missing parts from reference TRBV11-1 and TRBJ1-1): EAEVAQSPRYKITEKSQAVAFWCDPISGHATLYWYRQILGQGPELLVQFQDESVVDDSQLPKDRFSAERLKGVDSTLKIQPAELGDSAMYLCASSLAEDTEAFFGQGTRLTVV.

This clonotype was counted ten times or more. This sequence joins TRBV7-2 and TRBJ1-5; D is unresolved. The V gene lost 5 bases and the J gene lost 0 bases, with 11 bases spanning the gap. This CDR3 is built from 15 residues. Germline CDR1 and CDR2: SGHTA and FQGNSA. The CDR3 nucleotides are TGTGCCAGCAGCCCGATCAGTAATAGCAATCAGCCCCAGCATTTT. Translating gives CASSPISNSNQPQHF. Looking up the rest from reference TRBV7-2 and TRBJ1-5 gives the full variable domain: GAGVSQSPSNKVTEKGKDVELRCDPISGHTALYWYRQSLGQGLEFLIYFQGNSAPDKSGLPSDRFSAERTGGSVSTLTIQRTQQEDSAVYLCASSPISNSNQPQHFGDGTRLSIL.

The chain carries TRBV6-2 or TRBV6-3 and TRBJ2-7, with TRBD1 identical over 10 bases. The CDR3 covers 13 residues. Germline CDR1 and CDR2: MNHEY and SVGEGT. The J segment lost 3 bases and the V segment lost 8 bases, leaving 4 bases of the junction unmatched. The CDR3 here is CASQRTGGYEQYF. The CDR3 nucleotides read TGTGCCAGCCAGAGGACAGGGGGCTACGAGCAGTACTTC.

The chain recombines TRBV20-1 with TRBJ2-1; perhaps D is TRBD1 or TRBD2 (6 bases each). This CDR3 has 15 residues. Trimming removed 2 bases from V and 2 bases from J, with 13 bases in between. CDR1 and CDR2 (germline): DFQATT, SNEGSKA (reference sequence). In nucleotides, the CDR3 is TGCAGTGCTAGATCCCCGGGGGCAACCTACAATGAGCAGTTCTTC. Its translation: CSARSPGATYNEQFF.

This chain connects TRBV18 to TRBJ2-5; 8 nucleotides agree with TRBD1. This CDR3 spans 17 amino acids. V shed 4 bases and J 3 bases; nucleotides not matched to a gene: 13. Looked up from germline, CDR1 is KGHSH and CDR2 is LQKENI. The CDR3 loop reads CASSLEGTGHPEETQYF. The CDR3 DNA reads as TGTGCCAGCTCACTGGAAGGGACAGGTCATCCCGAAGAGACCCAGTACTTC.

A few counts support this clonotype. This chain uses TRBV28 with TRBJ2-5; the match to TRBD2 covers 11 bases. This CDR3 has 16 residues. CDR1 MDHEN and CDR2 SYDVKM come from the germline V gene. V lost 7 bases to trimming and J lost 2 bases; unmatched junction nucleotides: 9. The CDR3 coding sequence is TGTGCCAGCACCTTTGGAGCTAGCGGGGGGCAAGAGACCCAGTACTTC. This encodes CASTFGASGGQETQYF. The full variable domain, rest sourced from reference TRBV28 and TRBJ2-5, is DVKVTQSSRYLVKRTGEKVFLECVQDMDHENMFWYRQDPGLGLRLIYFSYDVKMKEKGDIPEGYSVSREKKERFSLILESASTNQTSMYLCASTFGASGGQETQYFGPGTRLLVL.

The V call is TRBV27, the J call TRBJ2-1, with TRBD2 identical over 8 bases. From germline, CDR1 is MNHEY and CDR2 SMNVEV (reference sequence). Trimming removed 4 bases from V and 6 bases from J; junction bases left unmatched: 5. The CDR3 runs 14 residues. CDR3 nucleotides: TGTGCCAGCAGTTCCTGGACTAGCTTCAATGAGCAGTTCTTC. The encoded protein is CASSSWTSFNEQFF.

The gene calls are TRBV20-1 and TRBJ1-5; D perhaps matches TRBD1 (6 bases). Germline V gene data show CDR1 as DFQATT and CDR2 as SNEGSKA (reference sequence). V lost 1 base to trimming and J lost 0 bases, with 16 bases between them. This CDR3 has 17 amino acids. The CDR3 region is CSARGPTGGDSNQPQHF. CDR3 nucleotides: TGCAGTGCTAGAGGGCCGACAGGTGGAGATAGCAATCAGCCCCAGCATTTT.

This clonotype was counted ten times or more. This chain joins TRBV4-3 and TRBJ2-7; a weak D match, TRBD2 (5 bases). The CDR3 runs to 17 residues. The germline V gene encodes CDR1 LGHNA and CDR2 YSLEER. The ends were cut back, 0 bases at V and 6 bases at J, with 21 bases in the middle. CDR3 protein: CASSQDLEETVPAEQYF. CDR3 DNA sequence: TGCGCCAGCAGCCAAGACTTGGAGGAGACGGTCCCCGCCGAGCAGTACTTC.

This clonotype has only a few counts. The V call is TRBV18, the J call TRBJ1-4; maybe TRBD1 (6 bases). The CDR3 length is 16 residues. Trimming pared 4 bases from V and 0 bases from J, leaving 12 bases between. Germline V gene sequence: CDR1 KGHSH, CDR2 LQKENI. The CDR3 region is CASSLGTPSTNEKLFF. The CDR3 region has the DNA TGTGCCAGCTCACTGGGGACACCCTCAACTAATGAAAAACTGTTTTTT.

CDR3 sequence reads: CASSLRGARQPQHF. CDR3 bases: TGTGCCAGCAGTTTGCGGGGGGCCAGGCAGCCCCAGCATTTT. The rearrangement uses TRBV12-3 or TRBV12-4 and TRBJ1-5; tentatively, D is TRBD1 (6 bases). CDR3 length equals 14 residues. Trimming removed 3 bases at V and 7 bases at J, with 13 bases between.

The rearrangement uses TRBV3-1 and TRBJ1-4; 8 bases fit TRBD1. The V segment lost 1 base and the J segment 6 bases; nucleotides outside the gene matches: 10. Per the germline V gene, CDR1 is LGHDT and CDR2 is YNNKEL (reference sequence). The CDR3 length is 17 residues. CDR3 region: CASSQVYDRGGDEKLFF. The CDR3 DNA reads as TGTGCCAGCAGCCAAGTTTATGACAGGGGTGGGGATGAAAAACTGTTTTTT. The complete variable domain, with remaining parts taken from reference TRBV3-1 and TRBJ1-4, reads DTAVSQTPKYLVTQMGNDKSIKCEQNLGHDTMYWYKQDSKKFLKIMFSYNNKELIINETVPNRFSPKSPDKAHLNLHINSLELGDSAVYFCASSQVYDRGGDEKLFFGSGTQLSVL.

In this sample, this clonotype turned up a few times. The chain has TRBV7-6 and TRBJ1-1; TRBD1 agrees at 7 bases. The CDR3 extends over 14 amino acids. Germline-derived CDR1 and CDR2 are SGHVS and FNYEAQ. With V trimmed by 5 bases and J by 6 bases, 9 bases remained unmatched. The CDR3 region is CASSINPGQPEAFF. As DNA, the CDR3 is TGTGCCAGCAGCATTAACCCGGGACAGCCTGAAGCTTTCTTT.

The CDR3 reads CASSRVPAGGETQYF. The CDR3 region has the DNA TGCGCCAGCAGCCGCGTCCCAGCGGGGGGGGAGACCCAGTACTTC. The J gene is TRBJ2-5, the V gene TRBV4-1; TRBD2 matches at 10 bases. Per the germline V gene, CDR1 is MGHRA and CDR2 is YSYEKL. The CDR3 length is 15 residues. J was trimmed by 5 bases and V by 4 bases; bases with no gene match: 7.

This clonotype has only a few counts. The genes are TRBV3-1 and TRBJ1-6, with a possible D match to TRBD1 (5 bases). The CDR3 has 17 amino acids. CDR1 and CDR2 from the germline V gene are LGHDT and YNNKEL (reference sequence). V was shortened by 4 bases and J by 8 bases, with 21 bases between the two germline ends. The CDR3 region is CASSRPSDTGADSPLHF. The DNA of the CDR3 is TGTGCCAGCAGCCGCCCATCCGATACAGGTGCAGATTCACCCCTCCACTTT.

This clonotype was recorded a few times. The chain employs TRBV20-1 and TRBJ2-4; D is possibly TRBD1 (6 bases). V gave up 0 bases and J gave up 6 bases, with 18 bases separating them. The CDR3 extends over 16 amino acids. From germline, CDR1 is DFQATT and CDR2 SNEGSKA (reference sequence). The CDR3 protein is CSAREMGITRGNIQYF. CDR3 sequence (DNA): TGCAGTGCTAGAGAGATGGGAATCACCAGGGGAAACATTCAGTACTTC.

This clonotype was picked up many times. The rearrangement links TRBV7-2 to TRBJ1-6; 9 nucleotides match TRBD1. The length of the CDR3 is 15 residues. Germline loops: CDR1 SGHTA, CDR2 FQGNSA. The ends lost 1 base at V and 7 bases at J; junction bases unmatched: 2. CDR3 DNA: TGTGCCAGCAGCTTAGAAGGGACAGGGAATTCACCCCTCCACTTT. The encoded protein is CASSLEGTGNSPLHF. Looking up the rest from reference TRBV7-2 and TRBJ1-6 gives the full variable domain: GAGVSQSPSNKVTEKGKDVELRCDPISGHTALYWYRQSLGQGLEFLIYFQGNSAPDKSGLPSDRFSAERTGGSVSTLTIQRTQQEDSAVYLCASSLEGTGNSPLHFGNGTRLTVT.

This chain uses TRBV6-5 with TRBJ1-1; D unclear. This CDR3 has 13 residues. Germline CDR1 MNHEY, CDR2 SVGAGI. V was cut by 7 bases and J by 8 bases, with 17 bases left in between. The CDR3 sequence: CASITAQRREAFF. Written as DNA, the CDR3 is TGTGCCAGCATCACAGCACAGCGTCGAGAAGCTTTCTTT.